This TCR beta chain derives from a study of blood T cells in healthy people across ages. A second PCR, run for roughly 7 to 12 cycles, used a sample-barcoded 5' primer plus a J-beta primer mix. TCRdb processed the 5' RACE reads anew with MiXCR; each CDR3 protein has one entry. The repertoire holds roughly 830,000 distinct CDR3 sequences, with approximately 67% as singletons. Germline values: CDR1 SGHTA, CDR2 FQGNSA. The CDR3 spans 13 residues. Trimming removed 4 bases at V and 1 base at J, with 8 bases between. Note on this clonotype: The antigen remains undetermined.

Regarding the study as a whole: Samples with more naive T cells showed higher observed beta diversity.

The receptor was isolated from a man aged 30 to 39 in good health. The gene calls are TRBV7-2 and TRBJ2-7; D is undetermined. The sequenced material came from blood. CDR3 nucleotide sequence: TGTGCCAGCAGCTACGCCCCTTCCTACGAGCAGTACTTC. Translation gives CASSYAPSYEQYF.